This T cell receptor (beta chain) came from a study of CD8 T cells in Susac syndrome. The study, taken as a whole, reports: The study acknowledged a relatively small number of individuals in its TCR sequencing and HLA analysis.

Notes on this clonotype: No antigen is known for it.

TCR beta was sequenced from blood CD8+ and CD4+ T cells. TEMRA cells were enriched by FACS, and CD4+ and CD8+ T cells were negatively isolated. RNA amounts of roughly 0.45 to 1 ug underwent reverse transcription with random hexamers. The authors amplified TCR beta CDR3 across 54 Vbeta and 13 Jbeta using immunoSEQ multiplex PCR. Using its own MiXCR run on the immunoSEQ multiplex PCR reads, TCRdb lists one record per CDR3 protein. The sample lists about 300,000 distinct CDR3 sequences, roughly 85% seen once, with approximately 0.2% in the top ten. The CDR3 covers 17 residues. Trimming left V 1 base short and J 0 bases short, with 10 bases between. CDR1 MNHNS and CDR2 SASEGT come from the germline V gene.

The chain is built from TRBV6-1 and TRBJ2-6; D is unresolved. The clonotype originates from a human donor with multiple sclerosis. Material: CD8+ T cells from PBMCs. The chain's CDR3 is CASSEGHFLSGANVLTF. The DNA for the CDR3 is TGTGCCAGCAGTGAAGGGCATTTCCTCTCTGGGGCCAACGTCCTGACTTTC.